This record covers a single T cell receptor beta chain. No cognate antigen has been identified for it. No base quality values were provided; no much bigger clone lies one nucleotide off. Library construction relied on the immunoSEQ multiplex PCR assay. For the multiplex PCR, a mixture combining 60 forward primers for TCR Vbeta segments and 13 reverse primers for TCR Jbeta segments was used. The CDR3 region of rearranged TCR beta genes was amplified from genomic DNA with a multiplex PCR assay. Amplified TCR beta libraries were sequenced as 87-base-pair reads on the Illumina HiSeq System. The study's own analysis went as follows. A later analysis counted about 82 million unique TCR beta chains across the 650 to 800 repertoires, and roughly 11 million of these chains were shared by at least two donors. Raw reads were error-corrected and collapsed into unique sequences with a nearest-neighbor algorithm that merged closely related sequences to remove PCR and sequencing errors. Alignment of CDR3 sequences to IMGT reference sequences was used to assign V, D and J gene segments. For a sequence to be retained, a match of at least six nucleotides was required to both a V gene segment and a J gene segment. Rearrangements were called productive when the CDR3 lacked stop codons and stayed in frame with V and J; all others were non-productive. Following IMGT convention, CDR3 was defined as the stretch from the second conserved V-encoded cysteine to the conserved J-encoded phenylalanine. Sequences without an unambiguous match to a single V gene segment were excluded from the earlier analysis of over 500 of the donors. An earlier analysis of 587 of the donors classified V segments as functional when productive rearrangements were above 56.7% and as segregating when the standard deviation between donors was above 5%. A statistical classification framework was built to diagnose cytomegalovirus status from the catalog of TCR beta chain sequences. In a later analysis, V and J genes were assigned by comparing TCR nucleotide sequences against IMGT/GENE-DB human TR gene sequences. Using the TCRdist pipeline, a later analysis assigned CDR3 sequences along with most-parsimonious VDJ recombination scenarios. In a later analysis, each TCR beta chain was defined by its CDR3 amino acid sequence together with its V-gene family, and reads lacking a unique V-gene family were excluded. As a way to deal with suspected cross-contamination and a sequencing artifact, a later analysis dropped nearly 600 nucleotide sequences that were highly shared and had low generation probability. In a later analysis, a clonal expansion index was calculated for each public chain from normalized within-repertoire ranks of inferred template counts. A later analysis computed generation probabilities with a VDJ recombination model fitted to out-of-frame rearrangements, and checked the results against IGoR. In a later analysis, hypergeometric tests were used to score TCR-TCR, TCR-HLA and TCR-CMV co-occurrence, with a repertoire-size bias correction applied to TCR pairs. False discovery rates were estimated in a later analysis by permuting HLA or CMV assignments 20 times. In a later analysis, co-occurring TCRs were grouped using DBSCAN, with TCRdist sequence similarity added in when clustering inside HLA-allele-positive subsets. For co-occurrence clustering, repertoires with fewer than 30,000 or more than 120,000 public chains were excluded, along with several repertoires with anomalous nucleotide sharing. TCRdb took over this immuneACCESS table, retaining in-frame rearrangements with V and J assigned. Such tables are incomplete; in checked studies, under half of the missing clones stem from an unresolved V gene, and the remainder is unexplained. The DNA was the basis for D and trimming; V, J and clone size are from that table. This sample holds fewer than 200,000 clones; roughly 80% were observed only once. Of the sample, 1.5% to 2% is held by the ten largest clones.

This sample is drawn from a study of cytomegalovirus exposure and HLA in healthy donors (dated by TCRdb to about 2017). Notes on the research overall: An earlier analysis of a few hundred of the donors reported roughly 300 Gb of sequence data and 117 million unique TCR beta sequences obtained from roughly 180 million T cells. An early release that covered about 640 HLA-typed donors contained approximately 300 gigabases of sequencing data and tens of millions of unique TCR sequences. Of the 398 genotyped donors, over 70% fell in the genetic ancestry cluster associated with self-reported Caucasian donors. The aim of the study was to test whether cataloging public T cell receptors could identify signatures of past pathogen exposure. The study profiled the T cell repertoires of 550 to 700 subjects by immunosequencing and related them to cytomegalovirus serostatus. In addition to the first cohort of approximately 670 subjects, a separate validation cohort of approximately 130 different subjects was used. To predict cytomegalovirus infection status, the study brought together high-throughput TCR immunosequencing, statistical association of individual TCRs with disease status, and machine learning. A later analysis re-analyzed previously published TCR beta repertoires from hundreds of donors and added high-resolution HLA genotyping to study TCR occurrence patterns. In the later analysis, no new phenotypic data were used to find candidate immune exposures; instead, reliance was placed on TCR beta sequences and their occurrence across donors. An earlier analysis of about 600 of the donors used high-throughput TCR beta sequencing to judge whether each TCR beta V gene segment behaved as functional or pseudogenic. Donor age, sex, ethnicity and CMV serostatus were collected together with the repertoire data. A later genetic analysis took genome-wide SNP genotypes for about 55% of the 666 donors and used that subset as a discovery cohort. Every discovery cohort repertoire had been produced on one sequencing platform. Class I and class II HLA loci were covered by the typing at four-digit resolution. The number of typed donors differed by locus: about 629-630 for A, B, C, DRB1 and DQB1; 500 to 550 for DQA1; some 590 for DPA1; and some 430 for DPB1. Roughly 5 DR-DQ haplotypes were handled as single units for association and clustering, since linkage in the cohort was strong. On average, around 230,000 unique TCR beta nucleotide sequences were sequenced per donor among several hundred genotyped donors of the cohort, with 15% to 20% of those sequences being non-productive.

In total, just over 650 healthy bone marrow donors made up the cohort. At the time of sampling, every cohort member was nominally healthy, though immune exposures that went unrecorded were likely present. The donor was CMV seronegative and was included in the group of several hundred seronegative cohort members. Every donor gave a peripheral blood sample, and the peripheral blood mononuclear cells from that sample were used for TCR beta sequencing. Genomic DNA was extracted from the blood cell samples with the Qiagen DNeasy Blood Extraction Kit. The investigation overall reported the following: Correlated functional status among segregating V segments might be attributable to linkage disequilibrium, but an unknown experimental factor could not be ruled out. A cluster of highly shared sequence variants was judged likely to be a technical artifact of the sequencing pipeline. In the study, 150 to 200 TCR beta chains were listed as associated with cytomegalovirus. Across donors, most TCR sequences were observed very rarely, whereas some public TCRs were present in many individuals. An earlier analysis of some 560 of the donors showed that most TCR beta V segments appeared in productive rearrangements either about 90% or about 30% of the time, which broadly matched IMGT annotations. According to the authors, the approach could potentially be generalized to other disease states and immunological phenotypes. In a later genetic analysis, a missense DCLRE1C variant was associated with V-gene and J-gene trimming of TCR beta chains, and the association was replicated in an independent cohort. Because some donors lacked HLA typing at each locus, the association tests relied only on the typed subset. According to a later genetic analysis, donors in an Asian-associated ancestry cluster had fewer N-insertions in productive TCRs than the roughly 700-donor mean. This cohort had only TCR beta chains sequenced, and the lack of alpha or paired-chain data limited which features could be detected. A later analysis reported that several top co-occurrence clusters appeared linked to parvovirus B19, influenza, CMV and Epstein-Barr virus. In a later analysis, around 15,000 TCR beta sequences were associated with specific HLA alleles at a false discovery rate of 0.05. In vitro tests confirmed that three of the cytomegalovirus-associated TCR beta chains recognize cytomegalovirus antigens. According to a later analysis, most CMV-associated TCR beta chains appeared to be HLA-restricted, and the HLA associations seemed to be driven largely by CMV exposure. A further reported finding was that TCR beta sequences accurately predicted the HLA-A and HLA-B alleles for most subjects in the first cohort. A later analysis found that HLA-associated TCR beta chains were more clonally expanded and had lower generation probabilities than equally common non-associated chains. Assigning TCR associations to individual alleles was difficult when HLA alleles, especially DR and DQ, strongly co-occurred. The presence/absence analyses assumed that sequencing depth was roughly uniform across donors, and that assumption may not be true. A later analysis found that TCR association rates varied across HLA loci, with DRB1 alleles showing the most associated TCRs and HLA-C alleles the fewest. Seventeen rarely observed V segments, including chromosome 9 orphons, were excluded from the earlier analysis of approximately 500 of the donors because counts were too low. The only immune exposure information available for the cohort was CMV serostatus. Cytomegalovirus status was reported to be diagnosed by the classifier with high specificity and sensitivity in both the original and validation cohorts.

The source material was PBMCs. The TCR was taken from a woman in her late teens or twenties in good health and CMV-seronegative.

The base sequence is TGCAGCGTTGAATGGGTACAGGGCGGCCCAGATACGCAGTATTTT. Translation gives CSVEWVQGGPDTQYF. In this chain, TRBV29-1 is recombined with TRBJ2-3; the D region possibly corresponds to TRBD1 (6 bases align). The germline ends are 16 bases apart after V is trimmed by 2 bases and J by 4 bases. The CDR3 spans 15 residues, from the cysteine through the phenylalanine. Only the CDR3 DNA is retained, 45 bases long and in frame from the first base. CDR1 and CDR2, per the germline V gene, are SQVTM and ANQGSEA.